The 25 T cell receptor beta chains reported below all come from one sample, sequenced in a study of T cell responses to AZD1222 COVID-19 vaccine. Using immunoSEQ multiplex PCR, the repertoire was profiled, and TCRdb retains in-frame clones only, with some absent. This sample has about 140,000 clones; approximately 90% occur once, and the top ten carry 5.5%. The specimen comprised peripheral blood, sampled on day 0 of AZD1222 vaccination. The receptors stem from an adult in good health.

The V call is TRBV14, the J call TRBJ2-1; TRBD1 is a possible D gene (5 bases). Germline loops: CDR1 SGHDN, CDR2 FVKESK. V dropped 3 bases and J dropped 0 bases, with 12 bases sitting between them. The CDR3 covers 16 residues. As DNA, the CDR3 is TGTGCCAGCAGCCACTACAGGCTAAGCTCCTACAATGAGCAGTTCTTC. Translating gives CASSHYRLSSYNEQFF.

The chain has TRBV27 and TRBJ2-7, with a weak D call TRBD2 (6 bases). The V gene's germline CDR1 is MNHEY and CDR2 SMNVEV (reference sequence). This CDR3 region has 17 residues. Trimming pared 4 bases from V and 0 bases from J, leaving 19 bases between. The CDR3 DNA reads TGTGCCAGCAGTTCCTCCTCCGTCGCGGGGCCCTCCTACGAGCAGTACTTC. Residues: CASSSSSVAGPSYEQYF.

V is TRBV5-8 and J is TRBJ2-1, with no clear D. Deletions cut 1 base from V and 2 bases from J, with 10 bases between. The germline CDR1 and CDR2 sequences are SGHTS and YDEGEE. The CDR3 consists of 15 residues. The CDR3 is CASSLLGRPYNEQFF. In DNA form, the CDR3 reads TGTGCCAGCAGCTTGCTAGGCCGCCCCTACAATGAGCAGTTCTTC.

This chain links TRBV5-6 with TRBJ1-6, with 7 bases identical to TRBD1. CDR3 length equals 16 residues. The germline V gene has CDR1 SGHDT and CDR2 YYEEEE. Germline trimming cut 4 bases from V and 10 bases from J; bases unmatched to any gene: 14. The CDR3: CASSPYPDRVRSPLHF. For the CDR3, the DNA is TGTGCCAGCAGCCCATACCCCGACAGGGTTCGATCACCCCTCCACTTT.

This clone was detected only once. The rearrangement links TRBV5-4 to TRBJ1-1; 7 bases map to TRBD1. Germline V gives CDR1 SGHNT, CDR2 YYREEE (reference sequence). CDR3 length equals 13 residues. V lost 1 base, J lost 6 bases, and 3 bases stayed unmatched. CDR3 DNA: TGTGCCAGCAGCTTGCAGGGGGGAGCTGAAGCTTTCTTT. Protein sequence: CASSLQGGAEAFF.

The V call is TRBV7-3, the J call TRBJ2-2; the D is unclear. This CDR3 is built from 16 residues. The germline CDR1 and CDR2 sequences are SGHTA and FQGTGA. The germline V and J ends were trimmed by 1 base and 4 bases, with 13 bases remaining between them. This chain's CDR3 is CASSLKAPTSTGELFF. CDR3 nucleotides: TGTGCCAGCAGCTTAAAGGCTCCCACATCCACCGGGGAGCTGTTTTTT.

DNA for the CDR3: TGCAGTGCTAGTAGAGGGATCTACAATGAGCAGTTCTTC. This translates into CSASRGIYNEQFF. The chain employs TRBV20-1 and TRBJ2-1; D is possibly TRBD2 (5 bases). The ends were cut back, 3 bases at V and 3 bases at J, with 9 bases in the middle. CDR1 is DFQATT, CDR2 SNEGSKA, per germline (reference sequence). This CDR3 has 13 amino acids.

The chain uses TRBV6-5 and TRBJ1-4, with D maybe TRBD1 (6 bases). Germline V CDR1 and CDR2: MNHEY, SVGAGI. The CDR3 has 15 residues. V lost 6 bases and J lost 5, with 16 bases in between. The chain's CDR3 is CASSNTQGPNEKLFF. CDR3 nucleotide sequence: TGTGCCAGCAGCAACACGCAGGGGCCAAATGAAAAACTGTTTTTT.

V is TRBV18 and J is TRBJ1-1; tentatively, D is TRBD1 (5 bases). Per germline, CDR1 KGHSH and CDR2 LQKENI. The ends were cut back, 2 bases at V and 3 bases at J, with 10 bases in the middle. The CDR3 runs 14 residues. The CDR3 sequence: CASSPARADTEAFF. CDR3 sequence (DNA): TGTGCCAGCTCACCAGCCAGGGCAGACACTGAAGCTTTCTTT.

V and J are TRBV7-9 and TRBJ2-7; the D is unclear. This CDR3 contains 15 residues. Trimming pared 5 bases from V and 2 bases from J, leaving 16 bases between. The germline V gene encodes CDR1 SEHNR and CDR2 FQNEAQ (reference sequence). CDR3 DNA sequence: TGTGCCAGCAGCCCCGGTTTCCAGGCCCCCTACGAGCAGTACTTC. Residues: CASSPGFQAPYEQYF.

V gene TRBV5-8 combines with J gene TRBJ1-5; D not certain. The CDR3 is 15 amino acids. Deletions cut 0 bases from V and 3 bases from J, with 10 bases between. Germline loops: CDR1 SGHTS, CDR2 YDEGEE. As DNA, the CDR3 is TGTGCCAGCAGCTTGGAGGAGGGTAACAATCAGCCCCAGCATTTT. It encodes CASSLEEGNNQPQHF.

V and J are TRBV6-2 or TRBV6-3 and TRBJ2-2; D may be TRBD2 (5 bases). Trimming stripped 6 bases from V and 5 bases from J, with 10 bases between. CDR1 is MNHEY, CDR2 SVGEGT, per germline. The CDR3 has 13 amino acids. The chain's CDR3 is CASSQGLTGELFF. CDR3 DNA sequence: TGTGCCAGCAGCCAAGGACTTACCGGGGAGCTGTTTTTT.

The rearrangement joins TRBV4-3 to TRBJ1-1; D unresolved. The CDR3 is made up of 15 amino acids. Germline CDR1 is LGHNA and CDR2 is YSLEER. Deletions cut 4 bases from V and 1 base from J, with 13 bases between. CDR3 amino acids: CASSLEAQRNTEAFF. The CDR3 region has the DNA TGCGCCAGCAGCCTCGAGGCCCAGAGGAACACTGAAGCTTTCTTT.

V gene TRBV12-3 or TRBV12-4 combines with J gene TRBJ1-1; TRBD1 is a possible D gene (5 bases). This CDR3 is 13 amino acids long. Trimming cost V 5 bases and J 7 bases, with 14 bases left between them. CDR3 in DNA: TGTGCCAGCAGTCTCGGGGCAGACCTTGAAGCTTTCTTT. Translating it yields CASSLGADLEAFF.

CDR3 protein: CASSYSIGEQFF. The CDR3 coding sequence is TGTGCCAGCAGTTACTCGATAGGCGAGCAGTTCTTC. The chain joins TRBV6-6 to TRBJ2-1; D not certain. The CDR3 contains 12 residues. V lost 0 bases to trimming and J lost 10 bases, with 7 bases between them. Germline assignment: CDR1 MNHNY and CDR2 SVGAGI (reference sequence).

The chain recombines TRBV19 with TRBJ2-6; TRBD1 might be the D (5 bases). The CDR3 loop spans 15 amino acids. Germline lookup yields CDR1 LNHDA and CDR2 SQIVND (reference sequence). V gave up 7 bases and J gave up 0 bases, with 10 bases separating them. The CDR3: CASKNRGSGANVLTF. In DNA form, the CDR3 reads TGTGCCAGTAAGAATAGGGGCTCTGGGGCCAACGTCCTGACTTTC.

A remark on this clone: The junction shows a germline mismatch at one end, possibly a read error. The V and J genes are TRBV7-2 and TRBJ1-4; D might be TRBD1 (6 bases). The germline gives CDR1 SGHTA, CDR2 FQGNSA. The CDR3 length is 14 residues. This chain's CDR3 is CASSLKQGNGKLFF. The CDR3 nucleotides read TGTGCCAGCAGCTTAAAACAGGGTAATGGAAAACTGTTTTTT.

The chain employs TRBV24-1 and TRBJ1-5, with 7 positions matching TRBD1. CDR3 length: 15 residues. Unmatched junction bases numbered 2, after V lost 4 bases and J lost 0 bases. The germline V gene has CDR1 KGHDR and CDR2 SFDVKD. The CDR3 bases are TGTGCCACCAGTGAGAGGACAGGTAGCAATCAGCCCCAGCATTTT. It specifies CATSERTGSNQPQHF.

J is TRBJ2-2 and V is TRBV5-6; 13 nucleotides match TRBD2. The CDR3 consists of 17 residues. Per the germline V gene, CDR1 is SGHDT and CDR2 is YYEEEE. The junction had 9 bases not matched to a gene; V was cut back by 4 bases and J by 6 bases. In nucleotides, the CDR3 is TGTGCCAGCAGCCCGGGGACTAGCGGGATTGGGCCCGGGGAGCTGTTTTTT. Its protein product is CASSPGTSGIGPGELFF.

The chain employs TRBV2 and TRBJ1-5, with D unresolved. Germline V gene lookup returns CDR1 SNHLY and CDR2 FYNNEI. The CDR3 sequence is 15 residues long. V lost 2 bases to trimming and J lost 0 bases, with 8 bases between them. CDR3 nucleotide sequence: TGTGCCAGCAGTGAATTTTGGGTTAGCAATCAGCCCCAGCATTTT. This encodes CASSEFWVSNQPQHF.

The genes are TRBV30 and TRBJ2-4; D might be TRBD1 or TRBD2, each matching 5 bases. The CDR3 extends over 15 amino acids. Germline-derived CDR1 and CDR2 are GTSNPN and SVGIG (reference sequence). Deletions cut 0 bases from V and 7 bases from J, with 16 bases between. The CDR3 DNA sequence: TGTGCCTGGAGTGTGGGGGTGAGCCCCAGGAACATTCAGTACTTC. This gives the protein CAWSVGVSPRNIQYF.

This clone was picked up a small number of times. V and J are TRBV11-3 and TRBJ1-1; D not resolved. Germline-derived CDR1 and CDR2 are SGHNT and YENEEA. V shed 1 base and J shed 11 bases, with 8 bases lying between them. This CDR3 comprises 11 residues. The CDR3 protein is CASSLAGWAFF. The CDR3, as DNA: TGTGCCAGCAGCTTAGCTGGGTGGGCTTTCTTT.

The chain couples TRBV21-1 to TRBJ1-1. TRBV21-1 is a listed pseudogene. The CDR3 consists of 14 residues. The CDR3: CASSKPRVPPEAFF. The CDR3 nucleotides read TGTGCCAGCAGCAAACCGAGGGTGCCCCCCGAAGCTTTCTTT.

This chain links TRBV5-8 with TRBJ1-1; unclear D gene. The germline V gene encodes CDR1 SGHTS and CDR2 YDEGEE. This CDR3 spans 14 amino acids. Between the trimmed V and J ends, which lost 0 bases and 6 bases, there was a span of 12 bases. The CDR3 sequence: CASSLAELLSEAFF. The DNA of the CDR3 is TGTGCCAGCAGCTTGGCAGAGCTCCTTTCTGAAGCTTTCTTT. Full variable domain (outside the CDR3, taken from reference TRBV5-8 and TRBJ1-1): EAGVTQSPTHLIKTRGQQATLRCSPISGHTSVYWYQQALGLGLQFLLWYDEGEERNRGNFPPRFSGRQFPNYSSELNVNALELEDSALYLCASSLAELLSEAFFGQGTRLTVV.

The rearrangement uses TRBV28 and TRBJ1-1; the match to TRBD1 covers 10 bases. Germline assignment: CDR1 MDHEN and CDR2 SYDVKM. This CDR3 has 12 residues. After removal of 8 bases from V and 7 bases from J, the junction contained 4 bases not matched to a gene. CDR3 loop: CASRTGGYEAFF. As DNA, the CDR3 is TGTGCCAGCCGGACAGGGGGGTATGAAGCTTTCTTT. Supplemented by reference TRBV28 and TRBJ1-1, the full variable domain reads DVKVTQSSRYLVKRTGEKVFLECVQDMDHENMFWYRQDPGLGLRLIYFSYDVKMKEKGDIPEGYSVSREKKERFSLILESASTNQTSMYLCASRTGGYEAFFGQGTRLTVV.